Following are 8 T cell receptor beta chains from one sample sequenced in a study of OX40 agonist ivuxolimab in advanced cancers. Profiling relied on immunoSEQ multiplex PCR, and the TCRdb table lists in-frame clones only, not all of them. Among 30,000 or so clones listed, roughly 82% were seen once. The material sequenced was CD4+ or CD8+ T cells sorted from blood, taken in a trial of the OX40 agonist ivuxolimab. The receptors here all came from an adult with an advanced solid tumor such as melanoma, head and neck, liver or kidney cancer.

The chain combines TRBV19 with TRBJ1-1; D gene uncertain. V was clipped by 0 bases and J by 1 base, with 3 bases between them. The germline V gene encodes CDR1 LNHDA and CDR2 SQIVND (reference sequence). This CDR3 has 13 residues. Here the CDR3 DNA reads TGTGCCAGTAGTATAGAACCGAACACTGAAGCTTTCTTT. Translated, it gives CASSIEPNTEAFF. The full variable domain, with the rest looked up from reference TRBV19 and TRBJ1-1, is DGGITQSPKYLFRKEGQNVTLSCEQNLNHDAMYWYRQDPGQGLRLIYYSQIVNDFQKGDIAEGYSVSREKKESFPLTVTSAQKNPTAFYLCASSIEPNTEAFFGQGTRLTVV.

This clone showed up just once. V usage is TRBV5-1 and J usage is TRBJ2-1; 9 positions match TRBD2. The length of the CDR3 is 14 residues. CDR1 is SGHRS, CDR2 YFSETQ, per germline. Trimming at V came to 2 bases and at J to 6 bases, leaving 3 bases not matched to a gene. CDR3 in DNA: TGCGCCAGCAGCTTTAGCGGGGGCTTCAATGAGCAGTTCTTC. Protein: CASSFSGGFNEQFF.

The gene calls are TRBV5-1 and TRBJ2-1; 10 nucleotides agree with TRBD2. Unmatched junction bases numbered 6, after V lost 0 bases and J lost 0 bases. From germline, CDR1 is SGHRS and CDR2 YFSETQ. CDR3 size: 18 residues. The CDR3 coding sequence is TGCGCCAGCAGCTTGGCCTTACTAGCGGGAAACTCCTACAATGAGCAGTTCTTC. Its translation: CASSLALLAGNSYNEQFF.

V gene TRBV27 combines with J gene TRBJ1-5, with 11 bases lining up with TRBD1. Germline CDR1 MNHEY, CDR2 SMNVEV (reference sequence). The ends lost 8 bases at V and 6 bases at J; junction bases unmatched: 6. CDR3 length: 14 amino acids. The chain's CDR3 is CASSDRGLSQPQHF. The CDR3 DNA reads as TGTGCCAGCTCGGACAGGGGGCTCTCTCAGCCCCAGCATTTT.

This chain uses TRBV19 with TRBJ2-7, with a possible D match to TRBD2 (5 bases). The V and J ends lost 3 bases and 5 bases respectively, with 11 bases between them. The CDR3 spans 13 residues. Germline values: CDR1 LNHDA, CDR2 SQIVND (reference sequence). CDR3 DNA sequence: TGTGCCAGTAGTATCGTAGGAGGCAACGAGCAGTACTTC. Translated, it gives CASSIVGGNEQYF.

This clone was seen only a few times. CDR3 sequence: CASRESSGNSPLHF. In DNA, the CDR3 is TGTGCCAGCAGGGAAAGCTCAGGGAATTCACCCCTCCACTTT. This chain joins TRBV2 and TRBJ1-6; D might be TRBD1 (5 bases). The CDR3 consists of 14 residues. Trimming shortened V by 6 bases and J by 7 bases, and 13 bases separated the two germline ends. Germline-derived CDR1 and CDR2 are SNHLY and FYNNEI.

Here the CDR3 reads CASSIQGRGYEQYF. The DNA of the CDR3 is TGTGCCAGTAGTATACAGGGGAGAGGGTACGAGCAGTACTTC. The rearrangement uses TRBV19 and TRBJ2-7, with TRBD1 as a possible D gene (6 bases). Trimming removed 2 bases at V and 4 bases at J, with 12 bases between. The CDR3 consists of 14 residues. The V gene's germline CDR1 is LNHDA and CDR2 SQIVND (reference sequence).

J is TRBJ2-1 and V is TRBV7-3; no reliable D call. The CDR3 has 13 residues. Trimming stripped 5 bases from V and 0 bases from J, with 5 bases between. Germline-derived CDR1 and CDR2 are SGHTA and FQGTGA. CDR3 amino acids: CASSRSSYNEQFF. CDR3 coding DNA: TGTGCCAGCAGCCGGAGCTCCTACAATGAGCAGTTCTTC.